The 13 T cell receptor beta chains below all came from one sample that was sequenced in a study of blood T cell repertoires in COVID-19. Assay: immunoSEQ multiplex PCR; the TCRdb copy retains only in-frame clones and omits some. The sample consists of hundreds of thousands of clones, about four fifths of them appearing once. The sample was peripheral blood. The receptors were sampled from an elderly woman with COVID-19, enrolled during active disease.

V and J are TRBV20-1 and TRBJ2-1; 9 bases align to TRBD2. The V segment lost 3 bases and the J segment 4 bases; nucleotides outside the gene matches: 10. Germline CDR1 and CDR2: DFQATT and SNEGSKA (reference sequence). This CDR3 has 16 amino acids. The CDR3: CSASGSSGVDYNEQFF. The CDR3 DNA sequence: TGCAGTGCTAGTGGGTCTAGCGGGGTGGATTACAATGAGCAGTTCTTC.

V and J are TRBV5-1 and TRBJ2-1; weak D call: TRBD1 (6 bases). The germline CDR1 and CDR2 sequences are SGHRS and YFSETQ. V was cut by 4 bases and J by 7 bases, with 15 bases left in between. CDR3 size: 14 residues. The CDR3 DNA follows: TGCGCCAGCAGCGTAACAGGGACGCAGAATGAGCAGTTCTTC. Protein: CASSVTGTQNEQFF.

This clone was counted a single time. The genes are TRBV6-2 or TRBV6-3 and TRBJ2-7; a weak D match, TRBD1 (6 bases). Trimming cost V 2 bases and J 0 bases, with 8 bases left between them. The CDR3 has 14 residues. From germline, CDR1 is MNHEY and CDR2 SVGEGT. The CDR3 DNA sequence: TGTGCCAGCAGTTACGGACAGCGCTCCTACGAGCAGTACTTC. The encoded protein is CASSYGQRSYEQYF.

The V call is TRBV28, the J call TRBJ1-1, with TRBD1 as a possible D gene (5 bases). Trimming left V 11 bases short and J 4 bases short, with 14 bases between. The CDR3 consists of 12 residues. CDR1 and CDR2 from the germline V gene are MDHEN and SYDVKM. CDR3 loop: CAHGGMFTEAFF. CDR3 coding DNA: TGTGCCCACGGGGGGATGTTCACTGAAGCTTTCTTT.

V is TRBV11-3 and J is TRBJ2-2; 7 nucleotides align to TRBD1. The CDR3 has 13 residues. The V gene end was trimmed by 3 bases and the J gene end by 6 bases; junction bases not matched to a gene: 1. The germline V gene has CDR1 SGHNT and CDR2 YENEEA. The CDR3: CASSFTGAGELFF. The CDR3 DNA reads TGTGCCAGCAGCTTCACAGGGGCCGGGGAGCTGTTTTTT.

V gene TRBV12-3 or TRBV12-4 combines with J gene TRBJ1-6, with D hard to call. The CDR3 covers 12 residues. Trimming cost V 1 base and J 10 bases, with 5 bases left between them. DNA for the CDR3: TGTGCCAGCAGTTTAGGAGGCTCACCCCTCCACTTT. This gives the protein CASSLGGSPLHF.

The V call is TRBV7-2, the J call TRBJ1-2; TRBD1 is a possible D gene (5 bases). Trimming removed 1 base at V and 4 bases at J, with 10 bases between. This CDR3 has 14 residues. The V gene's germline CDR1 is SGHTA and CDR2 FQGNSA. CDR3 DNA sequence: TGTGCCAGCAGCTTAGGGGGGGGATCCTATGGCTACACCTTC. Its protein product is CASSLGGGSYGYTF.

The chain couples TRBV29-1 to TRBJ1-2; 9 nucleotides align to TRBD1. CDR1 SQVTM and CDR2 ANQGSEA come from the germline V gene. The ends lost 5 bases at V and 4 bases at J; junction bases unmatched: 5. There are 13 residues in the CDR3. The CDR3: CSVHGTGLYGYTF. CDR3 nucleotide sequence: TGCAGCGTTCACGGGACAGGGCTCTATGGCTACACCTTC.

This CDR3 reads CASSRLRGNEKLFF. CDR3 nucleotide sequence: TGTGCCAGCAGCCGGCTCAGGGGGAATGAAAAACTGTTTTTT. The genes are TRBV11-2 and TRBJ1-4, with 7 bases matching TRBD1. V lost 5 bases and J lost 5; bases outside the gene matches: 5. CDR1 is SGHAT and CDR2 is FQNNGV in the germline V gene. This CDR3 has 14 amino acids.

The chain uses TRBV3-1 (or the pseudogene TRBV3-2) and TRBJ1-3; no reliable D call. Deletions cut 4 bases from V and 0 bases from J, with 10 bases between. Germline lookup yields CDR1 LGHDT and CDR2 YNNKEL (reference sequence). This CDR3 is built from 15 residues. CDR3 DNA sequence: TGTGCCAGCAGCCTCCCCGGGAGCTCTGGAAACACCATATATTTT. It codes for CASSLPGSSGNTIYF.

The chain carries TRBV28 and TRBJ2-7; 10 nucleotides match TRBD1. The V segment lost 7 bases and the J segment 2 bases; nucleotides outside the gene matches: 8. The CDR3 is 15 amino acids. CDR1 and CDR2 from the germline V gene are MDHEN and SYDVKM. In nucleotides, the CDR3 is TGTGCCAGCACCCCAAGGGGGACAGGGGCCTACGAGCAGTACTTC. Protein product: CASTPRGTGAYEQYF.

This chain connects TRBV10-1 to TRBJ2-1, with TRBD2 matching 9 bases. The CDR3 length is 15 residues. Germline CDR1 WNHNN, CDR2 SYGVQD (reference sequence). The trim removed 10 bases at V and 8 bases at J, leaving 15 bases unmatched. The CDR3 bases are TGCGCCAACTCCTCCAGCGGGAGGATCGCAGATGAGCAGTTCTTC. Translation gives CANSSSGRIADEQFF.

The CDR3 nucleotides read TGTGCCAGCAGCCGCCCGCGGACTAGCGGGGCCTACGAGCAGTACTTC. This gives the protein CASSRPRTSGAYEQYF. V is TRBV3-1 (or the pseudogene TRBV3-2) and J is TRBJ2-7; 12 bases map to TRBD2. The CDR3 runs to 16 residues. Losses at the gene ends were 4 bases for V and 2 bases for J; bases not matched to a gene: 6. Germline loops: CDR1 LGHDT, CDR2 YNNKEL (reference sequence).